These 5 T cell receptor beta chains originate from one sample sequenced in a study of blood T cell repertoires in COVID-19. Assay used: immunoSEQ multiplex PCR; TCRdb lists only in-frame clones, some missing. The sample has a few hundred thousand clones, 83% seen once. Sequencing was done on a sample of peripheral blood. Receptors were obtained from a man in his 60s who had recovered from COVID-19.

The rearrangement links TRBV5-1 to TRBJ1-5; TRBD1 is a possible D gene (6 bases). Trimming stripped 6 bases from V and 1 base from J, with 17 bases between. The CDR3 extends over 16 amino acids. Germline V gives CDR1 SGHRS, CDR2 YFSETQ. Written as DNA, the CDR3 is TGCGCCAGCACCCCGGGGGGGGGCGCGAGCAATCAGCCCCAGCATTTT. This translates into CASTPGGGASNQPQHF.

The chain recombines TRBV2 with TRBJ1-5; 8 nucleotides align to TRBD1. CDR1 and CDR2 from the germline V gene are SNHLY and FYNNEI. The CDR3 is 14 residues long. The J segment lost 8 bases and the V segment lost 6 bases, leaving 9 bases of the junction unmatched. DNA for the CDR3: TGTGCCAGCAGCCGACAGGGGCGGACGGAGCCCCAGCATTTT. Translating gives CASSRQGRTEPQHF.

The chain carries TRBV6-2 or TRBV6-3 and TRBJ2-2, with D tentatively TRBD2 (6 bases). V was clipped by 0 bases and J by 6 bases, with 17 bases between them. The CDR3 has 17 residues. Germline CDR1 is MNHEY and CDR2 is SVGEGT. CDR3: CASSYSRRVNPPGELFF. CDR3 nucleotides: TGTGCCAGCAGTTACTCGCGGAGGGTCAACCCACCCGGGGAGCTGTTTTTT.

The chain links TRBV6-5 to TRBJ2-7; 11 bases are shared with TRBD1. Trimming cost V 5 bases and J 6 bases; bases outside gene matches: 6. The CDR3 has 14 residues. Germline values: CDR1 MNHEY, CDR2 SVGAGI. The CDR3 loop reads CASSNRDRGIEQYF. The CDR3 DNA reads TGTGCCAGCAGTAACCGGGACAGGGGGATCGAGCAGTACTTC.

The V gene is TRBV5-1, the J gene TRBJ2-3; 7 bases agree with TRBD2. The CDR3 totals 17 residues. Unmatched junction bases numbered 12, after V lost 4 bases and J lost 1 base. Germline V gene lookup returns CDR1 SGHRS and CDR2 YFSETQ. The DNA of the CDR3 is TGCGCCAGCAGCCTGGGACTACCAAATTCAGGCACAGATACGCAGTATTTT. It is translated as CASSLGLPNSGTDTQYF.